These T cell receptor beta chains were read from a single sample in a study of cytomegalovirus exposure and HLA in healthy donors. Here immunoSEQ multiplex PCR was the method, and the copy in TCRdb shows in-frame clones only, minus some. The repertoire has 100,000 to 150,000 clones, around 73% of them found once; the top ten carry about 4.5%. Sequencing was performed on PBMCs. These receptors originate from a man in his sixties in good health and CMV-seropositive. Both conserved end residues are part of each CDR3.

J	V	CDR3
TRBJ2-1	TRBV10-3	CATGGDRELGDEQFF
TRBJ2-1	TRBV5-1	CASSLAPGAYNEQFF
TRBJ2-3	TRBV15	CATSDRGSGTQYF
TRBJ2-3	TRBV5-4	CASSWGDTQYF
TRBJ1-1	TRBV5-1	CASRNTGSSVNTEAFF
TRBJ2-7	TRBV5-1	CASSSNRQGSYEQYF
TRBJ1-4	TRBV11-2	CASSPTGTGVEKLFF
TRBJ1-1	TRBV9	CASSVPGERLNTEAFF
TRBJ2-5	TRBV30	CAWSVHPETQYF
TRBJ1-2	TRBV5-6	CASSFSTGGYTF
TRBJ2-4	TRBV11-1	CASSLDAGGFTDIQYF
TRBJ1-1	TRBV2	CASKQDRVNTEAFF
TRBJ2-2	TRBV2	CASMGRGGPTGELFF
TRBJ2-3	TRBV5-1	CASSLAGVGTQYF
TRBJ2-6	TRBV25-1	CASSEDEGGGTGANVLTF
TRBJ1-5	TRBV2	CASSSTRGLQPQHF
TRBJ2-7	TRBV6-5	CASRAGRTYEQYF
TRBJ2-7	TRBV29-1	CSGSRTGSLYEQYF
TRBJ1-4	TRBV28	CASSLLGTGDEKLFF
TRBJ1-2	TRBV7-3	CASSGGQGTGYTF
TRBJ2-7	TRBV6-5	CASSYWQGSYEQYF
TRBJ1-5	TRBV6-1	CASRGTGFNQPQHF
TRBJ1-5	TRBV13	CASSVDRDQPQHF
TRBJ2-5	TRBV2	CASSEIRSRTQETQYF
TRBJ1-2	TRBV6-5	CASSTPGLPERGYTF
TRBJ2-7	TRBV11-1	CASSFRGAAEGYEQYF
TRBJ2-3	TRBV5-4	CASSLWGGVEDTQYF
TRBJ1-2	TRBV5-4	CASSLGGTARSGGYTF
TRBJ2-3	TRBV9	CASSADRSTDTQYF
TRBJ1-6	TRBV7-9	CASSFSSGVNSPLHF
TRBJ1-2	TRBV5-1	CASSWGEGGYTF
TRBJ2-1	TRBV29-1	CSVLVNEQFF
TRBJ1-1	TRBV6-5	CASTRQGINTEAFF
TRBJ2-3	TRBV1	CTSSGLQYF
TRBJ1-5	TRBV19	CATFGAGQARNQPQHF
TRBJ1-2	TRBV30	CAWTSGRYGYTF